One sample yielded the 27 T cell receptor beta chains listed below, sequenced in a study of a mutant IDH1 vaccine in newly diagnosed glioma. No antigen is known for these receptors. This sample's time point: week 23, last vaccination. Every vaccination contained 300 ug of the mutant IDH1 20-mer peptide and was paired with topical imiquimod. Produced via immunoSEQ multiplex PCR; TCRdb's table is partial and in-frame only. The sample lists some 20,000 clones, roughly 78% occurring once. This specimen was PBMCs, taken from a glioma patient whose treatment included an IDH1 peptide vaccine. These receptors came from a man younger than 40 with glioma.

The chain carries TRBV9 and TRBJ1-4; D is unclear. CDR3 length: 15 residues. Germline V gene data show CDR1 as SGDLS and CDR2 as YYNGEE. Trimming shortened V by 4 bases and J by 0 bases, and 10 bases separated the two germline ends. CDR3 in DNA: TGTGCCAGCAGCCCAGAGGGTTCAACTAATGAAAAACTGTTTTTT. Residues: CASSPEGSTNEKLFF.

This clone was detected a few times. CDR3 DNA sequence: TGTGCCAGTAGAAGCGGTCGGGGGCTGGGCTACACCTTC. Encoded protein: CASRSGRGLGYTF. The V and J genes are TRBV2 and TRBJ1-2; D perhaps matches TRBD1 (6 bases). This CDR3 is built from 13 residues. V lost 9 bases, J lost 8 bases, and 19 bases lay in between. Germline CDR1 and CDR2: SNHLY and FYNNEI.

The CDR3 coding sequence is TGTGCCAGTAGTAAGTATAGCAATCAGCCCCAGCATTTT. Amino acid sequence: CASSKYSNQPQHF. This chain connects TRBV19 to TRBJ1-5; D not resolved. CDR1 LNHDA and CDR2 SQIVND come from the germline V gene (reference sequence). The V end lost 4 bases, the J end lost 0 bases, and 4 bases lay between the germline ends. This CDR3 contains 13 residues. The full variable domain, in which reference TRBV19 and TRBJ1-5 provide the parts outside the CDR3, is DGGITQSPKYLFRKEGQNVTLSCEQNLNHDAMYWYRQDPGQGLRLIYYSQIVNDFQKGDIAEGYSVSREKKESFPLTVTSAQKNPTAFYLCASSKYSNQPQHFGDGTRLSIL.

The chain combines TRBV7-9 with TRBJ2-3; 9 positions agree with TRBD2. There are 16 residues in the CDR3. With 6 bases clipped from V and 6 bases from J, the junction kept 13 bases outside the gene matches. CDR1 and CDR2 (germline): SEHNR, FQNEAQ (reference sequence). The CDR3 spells CASRPTSGLKADTQYF. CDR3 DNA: TGTGCCAGCAGACCGACTAGCGGACTAAAGGCGGATACGCAGTATTTT.

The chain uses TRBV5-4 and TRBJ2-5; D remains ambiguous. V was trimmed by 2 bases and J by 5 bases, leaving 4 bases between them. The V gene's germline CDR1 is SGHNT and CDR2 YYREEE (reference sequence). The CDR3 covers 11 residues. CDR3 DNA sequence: TGTGCCAGCAGCTTTGGGGAGACCCAGTACTTC. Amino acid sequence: CASSFGETQYF.

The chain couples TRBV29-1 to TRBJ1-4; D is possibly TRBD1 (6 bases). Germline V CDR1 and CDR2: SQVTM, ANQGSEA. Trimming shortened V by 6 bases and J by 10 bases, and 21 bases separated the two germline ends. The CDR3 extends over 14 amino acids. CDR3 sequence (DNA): TGCAGCGTAATTGAATCAGGGGCGGTCGGAAAACTGTTTTTT. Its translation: CSVIESGAVGKLFF.

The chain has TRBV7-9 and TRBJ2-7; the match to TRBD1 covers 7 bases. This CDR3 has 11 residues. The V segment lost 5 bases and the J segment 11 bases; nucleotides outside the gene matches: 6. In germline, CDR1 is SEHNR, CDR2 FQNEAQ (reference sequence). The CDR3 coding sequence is TGTGCCAGCAGCCCGGACAGGACGGAGTACTTC. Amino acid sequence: CASSPDRTEYF.

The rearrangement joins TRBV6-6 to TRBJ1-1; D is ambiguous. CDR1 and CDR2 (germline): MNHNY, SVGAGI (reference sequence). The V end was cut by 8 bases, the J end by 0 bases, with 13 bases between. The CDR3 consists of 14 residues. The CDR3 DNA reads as TGTGCCAGCTACTACAGTTTATTGAACACTGAAGCTTTCTTT. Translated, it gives CASYYSLLNTEAFF.

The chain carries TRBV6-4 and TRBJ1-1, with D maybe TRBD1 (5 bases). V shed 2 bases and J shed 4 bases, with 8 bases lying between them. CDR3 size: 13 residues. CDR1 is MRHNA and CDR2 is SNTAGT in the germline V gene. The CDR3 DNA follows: TGTGCCAGCAGTGACAGCGGGGGCACTGAAGCTTTCTTT. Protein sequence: CASSDSGGTEAFF.

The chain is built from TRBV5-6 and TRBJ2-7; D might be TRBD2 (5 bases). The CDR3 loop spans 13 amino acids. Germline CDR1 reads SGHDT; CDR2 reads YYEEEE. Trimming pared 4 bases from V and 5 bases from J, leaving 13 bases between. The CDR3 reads CASSGGLGNEQYF. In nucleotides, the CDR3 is TGTGCCAGCAGCGGCGGGTTAGGGAACGAGCAGTACTTC. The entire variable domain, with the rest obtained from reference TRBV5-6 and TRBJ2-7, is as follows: DAGVTQSPTHLIKTRGQQVTLRCSPKSGHDTVSWYQQALGQGPQFIFQYYEEEERQRGNFPDRFSGHQFPNYSSELNVNALLLGDSALYLCASSGGLGNEQYFGPGTRLTVT.

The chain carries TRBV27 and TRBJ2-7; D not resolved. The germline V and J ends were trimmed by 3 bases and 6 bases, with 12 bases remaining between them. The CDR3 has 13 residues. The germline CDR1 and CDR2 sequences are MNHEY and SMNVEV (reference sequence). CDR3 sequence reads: CASSFGSTAEQYF. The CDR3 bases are TGTGCCAGCAGTTTCGGTTCTACGGCCGAGCAGTACTTC.

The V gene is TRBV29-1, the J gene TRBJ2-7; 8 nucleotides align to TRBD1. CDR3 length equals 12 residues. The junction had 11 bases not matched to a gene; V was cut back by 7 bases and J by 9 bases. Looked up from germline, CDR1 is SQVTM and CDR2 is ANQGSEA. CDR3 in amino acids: CSALDRGGGQYF. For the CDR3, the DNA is TGCAGCGCCCTAGACAGGGGCGGTGGGCAGTACTTC.

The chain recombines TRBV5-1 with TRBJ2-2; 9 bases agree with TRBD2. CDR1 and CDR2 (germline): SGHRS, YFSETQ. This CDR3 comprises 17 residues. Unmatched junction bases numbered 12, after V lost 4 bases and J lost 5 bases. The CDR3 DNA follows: TGCGCCAGCAGCCCCACATCCCGCGGGAGGGAGACCGGGGAGCTGTTTTTT. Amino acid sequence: CASSPTSRGRETGELFF. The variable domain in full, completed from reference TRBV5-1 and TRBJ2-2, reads KAGVTQTPRYLIKTRGQQVTLSCSPISGHRSVSWYQQTPGQGLQFLFEYFSETQRNKGNFPGRFSGRQFSNSRSEMNVSTLELGDSALYLCASSPTSRGRETGELFFGEGSRLTVL.

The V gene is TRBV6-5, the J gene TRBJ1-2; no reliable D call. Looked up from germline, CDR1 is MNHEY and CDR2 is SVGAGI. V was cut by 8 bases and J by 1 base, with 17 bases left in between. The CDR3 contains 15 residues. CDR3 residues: CASLGTVYLNYGYTF. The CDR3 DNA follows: TGTGCCAGCTTGGGTACAGTTTACCTTAACTATGGCTACACCTTC.

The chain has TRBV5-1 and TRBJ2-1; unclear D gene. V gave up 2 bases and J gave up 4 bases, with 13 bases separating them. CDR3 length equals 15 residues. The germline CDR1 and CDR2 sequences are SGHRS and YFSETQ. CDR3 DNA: TGCGCCAGCAGCTTAGTGGCGCTGTCTTACAATGAGCAGTTCTTC. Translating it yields CASSLVALSYNEQFF.

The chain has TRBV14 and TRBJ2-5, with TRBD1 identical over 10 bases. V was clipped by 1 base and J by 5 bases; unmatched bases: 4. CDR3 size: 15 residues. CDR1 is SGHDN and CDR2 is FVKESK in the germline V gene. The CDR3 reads CASSQGQGAWETQYF. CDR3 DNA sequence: TGTGCCAGCAGCCAAGGACAGGGGGCTTGGGAGACCCAGTACTTC.

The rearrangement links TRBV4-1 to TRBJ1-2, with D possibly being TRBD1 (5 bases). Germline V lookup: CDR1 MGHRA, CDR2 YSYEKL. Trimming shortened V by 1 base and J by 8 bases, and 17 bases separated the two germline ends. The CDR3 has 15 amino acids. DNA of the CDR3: TGCGCCAGCAGCCAAGCTCGGGAGAGGGGAAGAGGCTACACCTTC. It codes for CASSQARERGRGYTF.

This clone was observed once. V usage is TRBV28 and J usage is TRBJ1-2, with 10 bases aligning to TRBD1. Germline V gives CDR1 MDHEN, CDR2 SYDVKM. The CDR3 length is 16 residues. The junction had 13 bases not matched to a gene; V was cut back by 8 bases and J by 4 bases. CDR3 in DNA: TGTGCCAGCGCCGGGACAGGGGTAAACAGGGCCTATGGCTACACCTTC. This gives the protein CASAGTGVNRAYGYTF.

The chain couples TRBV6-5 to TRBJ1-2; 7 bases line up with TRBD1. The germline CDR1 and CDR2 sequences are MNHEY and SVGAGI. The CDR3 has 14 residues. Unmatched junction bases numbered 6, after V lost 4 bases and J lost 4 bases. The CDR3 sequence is CASSSLDRTYGYTF. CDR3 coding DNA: TGTGCCAGCAGTTCGTTGGACAGGACCTATGGCTACACCTTC.

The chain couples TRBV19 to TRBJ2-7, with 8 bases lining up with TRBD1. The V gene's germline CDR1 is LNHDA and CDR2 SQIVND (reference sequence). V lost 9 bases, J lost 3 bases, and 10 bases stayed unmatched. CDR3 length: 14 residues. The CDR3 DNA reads TGTGCCAGCTGTCGTGGACAGGGCGTCTACGAGCAGTACTTC. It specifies CASCRGQGVYEQYF.

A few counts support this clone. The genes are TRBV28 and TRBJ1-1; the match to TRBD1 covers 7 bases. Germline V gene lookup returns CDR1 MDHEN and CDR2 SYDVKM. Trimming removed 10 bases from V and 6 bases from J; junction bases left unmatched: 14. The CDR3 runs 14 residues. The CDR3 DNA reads TGTGCCATTTTATCCGGGACAGTAATAGCTGAAGCTTTCTTT. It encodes CAILSGTVIAEAFF.

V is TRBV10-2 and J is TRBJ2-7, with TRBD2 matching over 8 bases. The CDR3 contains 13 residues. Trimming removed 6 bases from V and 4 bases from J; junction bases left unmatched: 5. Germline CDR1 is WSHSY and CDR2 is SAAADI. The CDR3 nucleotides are TGCGCCAGCAGAACCCGACTAGCGTACGAGCAGTACTTC. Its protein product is CASRTRLAYEQYF.

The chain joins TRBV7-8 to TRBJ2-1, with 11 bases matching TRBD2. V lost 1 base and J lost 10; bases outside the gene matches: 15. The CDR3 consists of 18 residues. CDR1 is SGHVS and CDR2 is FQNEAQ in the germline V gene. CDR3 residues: CASSLVELAGGSAWEQFF. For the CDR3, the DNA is TGTGCCAGCAGCTTAGTTGAGCTAGCGGGAGGTTCTGCATGGGAGCAGTTCTTC.

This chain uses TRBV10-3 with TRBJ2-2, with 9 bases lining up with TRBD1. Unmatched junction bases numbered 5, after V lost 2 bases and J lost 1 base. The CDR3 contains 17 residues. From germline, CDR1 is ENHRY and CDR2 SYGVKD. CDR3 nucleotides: TGTGCCATCAGTGAGACTAGGGGACAGGGGAACACCGGGGAGCTGTTTTTT. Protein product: CAISETRGQGNTGELFF.

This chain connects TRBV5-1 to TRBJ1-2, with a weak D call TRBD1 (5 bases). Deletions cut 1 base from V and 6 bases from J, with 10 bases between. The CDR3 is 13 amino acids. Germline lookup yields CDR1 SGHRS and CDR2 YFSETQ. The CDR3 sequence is CASSLLLGDGYTF. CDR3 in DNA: TGCGCCAGCAGCTTGTTACTGGGGGATGGCTACACCTTC.

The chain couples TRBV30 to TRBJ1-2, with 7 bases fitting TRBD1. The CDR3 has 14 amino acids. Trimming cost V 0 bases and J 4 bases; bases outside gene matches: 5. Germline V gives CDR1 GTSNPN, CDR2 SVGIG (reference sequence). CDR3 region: CAWSVQGRAYGYTF. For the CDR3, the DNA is TGTGCCTGGAGTGTACAGGGGCGTGCCTATGGCTACACCTTC.

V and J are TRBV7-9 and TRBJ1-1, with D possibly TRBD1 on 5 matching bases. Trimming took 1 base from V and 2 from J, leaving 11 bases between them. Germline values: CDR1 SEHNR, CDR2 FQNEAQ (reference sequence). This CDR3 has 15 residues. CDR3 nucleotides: TGTGCCAGCAGCTTAGATCGGCAGGGTAACACTGAAGCTTTCTTT. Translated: CASSLDRQGNTEAFF.